This TCR beta chain was sequenced during a study of T cell repertoires in cytomegalovirus infection. V shed 5 bases and J shed 4 bases, with 6 bases lying between them. CDR1 and CDR2 from the germline V gene are GTSNPN and SVGIG (reference sequence). The CDR3 loop spans 11 amino acids. A remark on this clonotype: The antigen is undetermined.

TCRdb analysed the reads with MiXCR anew, one entry per CDR3 protein. The table lists around 58,000 distinct CDR3 sequences, over 20% of them singletons. V gene TRBV30 combines with J gene TRBJ2-1; D may be TRBD2 (5 bases). The TCR sequence derives from a human donor in good health (CMV status not recorded). Some clones in this sample may be carry-over from other donors' samples. The starting material was CD8+ T cells from cultured PBMCs, obtained from culture after CMV antigen stimulation. CDR3 in amino acids: CAWGEYNEQFF. CDR3 DNA sequence: TGTGCCTGGGGGGAGTACAATGAGCAGTTCTTC.